This T cell receptor (beta chain) emerged from a study of blood T cell repertoires in COVID-19. Clones were read by immunoSEQ multiplex PCR, and TCRdb kept only the in-frame ones, dropping some. The data show more than 200,000 clones, with over 70% seen just once and about 3.5% held by the top ten. Which cohort a participant joined came from the clinical history participants gave. J lost 4 bases, V lost 6 bases, and 6 bases had no gene match. The CDR3 loop spans 14 amino acids. The germline CDR1 and CDR2 sequences are MNHEY and SVGAGI. The chain links TRBV6-5 to TRBJ2-1, with 7 bases that match TRBD1. This sequence was found in a woman aged 30 to 39 who had been exposed to COVID-19. The sample consisted of PBMCs or T cells enriched from blood (not recorded which). The CDR3 here is CASSRGTTYNEQFF. CDR3 sequence (DNA): TGTGCCAGCAGCAGGGGGACAACGTACAATGAGCAGTTCTTC.